A single sample gave rise to the 13 T cell receptor beta chains below, sequenced in a study of OX40 agonist ivuxolimab in advanced cancers. Method: immunoSEQ multiplex PCR; TCRdb's copy keeps in-frame clones and lacks some. Of about 73,000 clones in the sample, around 80% are singletons; the top ten hold around 2.3%. This specimen was CD4+ or CD8+ T cells sorted from blood, taken in a trial of the OX40 agonist ivuxolimab. These receptors were obtained from an adult with an advanced solid tumor such as melanoma, head and neck, liver or kidney cancer.

The J gene is TRBJ2-3, the V gene TRBV7-6; D possibly corresponds to TRBD2 (5 bases). The CDR3 extends over 16 amino acids. Trimming pared 5 bases from V and 0 bases from J, leaving 15 bases between. The germline gives CDR1 SGHVS, CDR2 FNYEAQ. CDR3 sequence reads: CASSPSQWTSTDTQYF. The CDR3 DNA reads TGTGCCAGCAGCCCCTCACAATGGACTAGCACAGATACGCAGTATTTT.

This chain joins TRBV7-2 and TRBJ1-6, with TRBD1 matching over 7 bases. Germline-derived CDR1 and CDR2 are SGHTA and FQGNSA. With 3 bases clipped from V and 2 bases from J, the junction kept 1 base outside the gene matches. The CDR3 contains 15 residues. In DNA form, the CDR3 reads TGTGCCAGCAGCTTTCAGGGGGCCTATAATTCACCCCTCCACTTT. Residues: CASSFQGAYNSPLHF.

This chain links TRBV7-3 with TRBJ1-1, with 11 bases that match TRBD1. CDR1 and CDR2 (germline): SGHTA, FQGTGA. The trim removed 6 bases at V and 6 bases at J, leaving 3 bases unmatched. The CDR3 contains 13 residues. The CDR3 protein is CASREGQGAEAFF. CDR3 sequence (DNA): TGTGCCAGCAGAGAGGGACAGGGGGCTGAAGCTTTCTTT.

The gene calls are TRBV30 and TRBJ1-1; TRBD1 might be the D (6 bases). Germline V gives CDR1 GTSNPN, CDR2 SVGIG (reference sequence). V lost 5 bases, J lost 0 bases, and 16 bases lay in between. This CDR3 contains 15 residues. The CDR3 loop reads CAWGPQGYMNTEAFF. CDR3 coding DNA: TGTGCCTGGGGGCCTCAGGGGTACATGAACACTGAAGCTTTCTTT.

V gene TRBV6-6 combines with J gene TRBJ1-3; D is undetermined. The V gene lost 0 bases and the J gene lost 1 base, with 7 bases spanning the gap. The CDR3 contains 15 residues. The germline V gene has CDR1 MNHNY and CDR2 SVGAGI (reference sequence). CDR3 DNA: TGTGCCAGCAGTTACTCATCAGCTTCTGGAAACACCATATATTTT. This codes for CASSYSSASGNTIYF.

This clone appeared once. This chain uses TRBV18 with TRBJ2-3; D is unresolved. This CDR3 contains 13 residues. Between the trimmed V and J ends, which lost 3 bases and 5 bases, there was a span of 9 bases. Germline V gene data show CDR1 as KGHSH and CDR2 as LQKENI. DNA of the CDR3: TGTGCCAGCTCACCCCCGGCCCGAGATACGCAGTATTTT. Protein: CASSPPARDTQYF.

V is TRBV6-5 and J is TRBJ1-4; D possibly corresponds to TRBD1 (5 bases). Deletions cut 4 bases from V and 10 bases from J, with 10 bases between. The CDR3 sequence is 12 residues long. CDR1 and CDR2 from the germline V gene are MNHEY and SVGAGI. The CDR3 sequence: CASSSGDRKLFF. CDR3 bases: TGTGCCAGCAGTTCGGGGGATAGAAAACTGTTTTTT.

The rearrangement links TRBV11-2 to TRBJ2-7; 8 bases line up with TRBD2. The junction had 14 bases not matched to a gene; V was cut back by 1 base and J by 3 bases. The length of the CDR3 is 18 residues. Germline values: CDR1 SGHAT, CDR2 FQNNGV. CDR3 DNA sequence: TGTGCCAGCAGCTTAGTCGTGACTAGCGCCCGGGGGGGCTACGAGCAGTACTTC. The encoded protein is CASSLVVTSARGGYEQYF.

In its sample, this clone was seen a few times. The gene calls are TRBV6-1 and TRBJ1-1, with TRBD1 matching over 7 bases. Germline assignment: CDR1 MNHNS and CDR2 SASEGT. With 5 bases clipped from V and 3 bases from J, the junction kept 6 bases outside the gene matches. The CDR3 is 14 amino acids. Written as DNA, the CDR3 is TGTGCCAGCAGTACTGCAGGGGGTGACACTGAAGCTTTCTTT. This gives the protein CASSTAGGDTEAFF.

The chain joins TRBV30 to TRBJ2-5; no definite D call. Trimming pared 4 bases from V and 5 bases from J, leaving 8 bases between. The germline V gene encodes CDR1 GTSNPN and CDR2 SVGIG (reference sequence). The CDR3 has 11 residues. The CDR3 region has the DNA TGTGCCTGGAAGGTTCAGGAGACCCAGTACTTC. It is translated as CAWKVQETQYF.

CDR3 coding DNA: TGTGCCAGCACGGGACAGTCCTGGGAGTCACCCCTCCACTTT. The encoded protein is CASTGQSWESPLHF. The J gene is TRBJ1-6, the V gene TRBV6-5; 7 nucleotides agree with TRBD1. Germline V gives CDR1 MNHEY, CDR2 SVGAGI. CDR3 length equals 14 residues. J lost 10 bases, V lost 7 bases, and 10 bases had no gene match.

The J gene is TRBJ1-6, the V gene TRBV11-2, with D tentatively TRBD1 (6 bases). The germline V gene has CDR1 SGHAT and CDR2 FQNNGV. Trimming cost V 0 bases and J 9 bases, with 12 bases left between them. The CDR3 is 15 residues long. The chain's CDR3 is CASSLEPGAISPLHF. The CDR3, as DNA: TGTGCCAGCAGCTTAGAGCCAGGGGCGATTTCACCCCTCCACTTT.

The chain recombines TRBV11-3 with TRBJ2-3, with 12 bases matching TRBD2. Trimming removed 1 base from V and 0 bases from J; junction bases left unmatched: 5. This CDR3 region has 18 residues. Per the germline V gene, CDR1 is SGHNT and CDR2 is YENEEA. CDR3 sequence (DNA): TGTGCCAGCAGCTTAGCTACTAGCGGGGGGCCAAGCACAGATACGCAGTATTTT. Its translation is CASSLATSGGPSTDTQYF.